This is a list of T cell receptor beta chains from one sample in a study of cytomegalovirus exposure and HLA in healthy donors. The table came from immunoSEQ multiplex PCR; TCRdb's copy has only in-frame clones and leaves some out. The sample shows around 140,000 clones, approximately 84% of them seen only once. The sequencing input was PBMCs. The receptors derive from a woman in her fifties or sixties in good health and CMV-seropositive. Each CDR3 is given with its conserved first and last residue. A D gene is named only where the DNA matches it firmly. Expanded clones are given a class, and other clones once, few, many or no size at all.

J	size	D	V	CDR3	DNA
TRBJ2-7	.	TRBD2	TRBV2	CASTWTSGSSYEQYF	TGTGCCAGCACATGGACTAGCGGGAGCTCCTACGAGCAGTACTTC
TRBJ2-5	once	TRBD2	TRBV7-2	CASSLYSGGNLETQYF	TGTGCCAGCAGCTTATACTCGGGAGGAAATTTAGAGACCCAGTACTTC
TRBJ1-1	.	.	TRBV5-1	CASSFGERANTEAFF	TGCGCCAGCAGCTTTGGCGAGCGGGCGAACACTGAAGCTTTCTTT
TRBJ2-2	.	TRBD1	TRBV27	CASRLQGAAGELFF	TGTGCCAGCAGGCTACAGGGGGCCGCCGGGGAGCTGTTTTTT
TRBJ2-2	.	TRBD2	TRBV30	CARSGGVTGELFF	TGTGCGCGGAGTGGGGGGGTCACCGGGGAGCTGTTTTTT
TRBJ2-5	.	.	TRBV19	CASSLRGKETQYF	TGTGCCAGTAGTTTGAGGGGGAAAGAGACCCAGTACTTC
TRBJ1-2	.	.	TRBV29-1	CSVDAARAHGYTF	TGCAGCGTTGACGCGGCCAGGGCCCATGGCTACACCTTC
TRBJ1-3	.	TRBD1	TRBV7-2	CASSLSSGTGADTIYF	TGTGCCAGCAGCCTTAGTAGTGGGACAGGTGCGGACACCATATATTTT
TRBJ2-7	few	TRBD1	TRBV18	CASSPRLGDRVYEQYF	TGTGCCAGCTCACCAAGGTTGGGGGACAGGGTATACGAGCAGTACTTC
TRBJ2-7	.	TRBD2	TRBV18	CASSPRREGTYEQYF	TGTGCCAGCTCACCACGTCGGGAGGGAACCTACGAGCAGTACTTC
TRBJ2-7	.	TRBD2	TRBV27	CASSWWGGEQYF	TGTGCCAGCAGTTGGTGGGGAGGGGAGCAGTACTTC
TRBJ2-7	once	.	TRBV7-2	CASSLDHAGALYEQYF	TGTGCCAGCAGCTTAGATCATGCAGGGGCGCTCTACGAGCAGTACTTC
TRBJ2-7	.	TRBD2	TRBV11-2	CASSFATGTTSYEQYF	TGTGCCAGCAGCTTTGCCACCGGGACTACCTCCTACGAGCAGTACTTC
TRBJ2-1	.	TRBD2	TRBV28	CASSPGLAGGREQFF	TGTGCCAGCAGCCCCGGACTAGCGGGGGGCCGTGAGCAGTTCTTC
TRBJ2-7	.	TRBD2	TRBV28	CANSGLAGVYEQYF	TGTGCCAACAGCGGACTAGCGGGAGTATACGAGCAGTACTTC
TRBJ2-1	once	TRBD2	TRBV5-1	CASSIPLAGANNEQFF	TGCGCCAGCAGCATACCTCTAGCGGGAGCAAACAATGAGCAGTTCTTC
TRBJ1-2	.	.	TRBV19	CASSDREGGDGYTF	TGTGCCAGTAGTGACCGGGAAGGTGGGGATGGCTACACCTTC
TRBJ2-7	once	TRBD2	TRBV7-3	CASSPFGLAGGKYEQYF	TGTGCCAGCAGCCCGTTTGGACTAGCGGGAGGGAAATACGAGCAGTACTTC
TRBJ2-7	.	TRBD1	TRBV19	CASSISGQGQYEQYF	TGTGCCAGTAGTATATCGGGACAGGGACAGTACGAGCAGTACTTC
TRBJ1-3	.	.	TRBV27	CASSPSTGSAGNTIYF	TGTGCCAGCAGTCCGTCTACAGGGTCAGCCGGAAACACCATATATTTT
TRBJ2-5	.	TRBD2	TRBV7-2	CASSLSGAQETQYF	TGTGCCAGCAGCTTAAGCGGGGCACAAGAGACCCAGTACTTC
TRBJ2-1	.	TRBD1	TRBV6-1	CASSGGQPPNEQFF	TGTGCCAGCAGTGGGGGACAGCCTCCCAATGAGCAGTTCTTC